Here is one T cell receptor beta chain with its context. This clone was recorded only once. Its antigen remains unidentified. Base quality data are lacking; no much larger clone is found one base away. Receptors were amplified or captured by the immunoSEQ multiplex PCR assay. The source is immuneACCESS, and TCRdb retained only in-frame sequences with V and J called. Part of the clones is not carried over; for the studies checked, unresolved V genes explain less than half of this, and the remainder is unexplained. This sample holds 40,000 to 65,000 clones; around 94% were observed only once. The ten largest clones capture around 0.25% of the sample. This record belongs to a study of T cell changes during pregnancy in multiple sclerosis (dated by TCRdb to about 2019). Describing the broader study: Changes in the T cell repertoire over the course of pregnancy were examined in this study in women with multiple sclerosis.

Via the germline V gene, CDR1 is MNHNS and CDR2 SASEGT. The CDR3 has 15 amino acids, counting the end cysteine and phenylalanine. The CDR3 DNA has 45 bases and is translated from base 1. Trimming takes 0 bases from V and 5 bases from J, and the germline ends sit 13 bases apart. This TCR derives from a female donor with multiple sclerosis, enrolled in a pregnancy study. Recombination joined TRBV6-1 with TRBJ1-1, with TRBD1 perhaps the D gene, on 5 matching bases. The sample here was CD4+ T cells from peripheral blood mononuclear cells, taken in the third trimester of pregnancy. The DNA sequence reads TGTGCCAGCAGTGAAGCTTCAGGGCCGTGGACTGAAGCTTTCTTT. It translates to CASSEASGPWTEAFF.